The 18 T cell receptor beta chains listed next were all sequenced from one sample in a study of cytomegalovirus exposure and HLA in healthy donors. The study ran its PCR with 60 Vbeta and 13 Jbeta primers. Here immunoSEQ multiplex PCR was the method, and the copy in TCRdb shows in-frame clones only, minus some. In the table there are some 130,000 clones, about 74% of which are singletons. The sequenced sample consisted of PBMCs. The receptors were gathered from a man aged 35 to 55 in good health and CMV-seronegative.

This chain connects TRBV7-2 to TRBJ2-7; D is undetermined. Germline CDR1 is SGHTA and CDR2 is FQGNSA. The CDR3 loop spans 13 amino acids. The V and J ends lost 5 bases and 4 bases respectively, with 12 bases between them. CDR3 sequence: CASSTVNRYEQYF. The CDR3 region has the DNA TGTGCCAGCAGCACGGTTAATCGGTACGAGCAGTACTTC.

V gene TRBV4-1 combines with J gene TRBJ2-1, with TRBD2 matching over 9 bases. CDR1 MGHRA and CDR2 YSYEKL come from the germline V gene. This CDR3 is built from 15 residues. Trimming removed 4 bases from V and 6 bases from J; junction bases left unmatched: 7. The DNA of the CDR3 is TGCGCCAGCAGCCGACCCGGGACTAGCAGCAATGAGCAGTTCTTC. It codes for CASSRPGTSSNEQFF.

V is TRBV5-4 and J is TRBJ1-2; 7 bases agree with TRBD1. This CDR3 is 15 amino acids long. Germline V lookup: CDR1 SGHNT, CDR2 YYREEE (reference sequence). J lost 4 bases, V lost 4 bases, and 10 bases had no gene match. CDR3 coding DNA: TGTGCCAGCAGCCCTGGACAGGCGGCTTTCTATGGCTACACCTTC. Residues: CASSPGQAAFYGYTF.

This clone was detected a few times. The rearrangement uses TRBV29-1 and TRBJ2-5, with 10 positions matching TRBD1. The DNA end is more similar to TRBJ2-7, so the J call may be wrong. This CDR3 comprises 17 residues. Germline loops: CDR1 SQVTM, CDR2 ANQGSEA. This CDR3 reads CSVEDASGTGAPYEQYF. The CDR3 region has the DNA TGCAGCGTTGAAGACGCGTCAGGGACAGGGGCCCCCTACGAGCAGTACTTC.

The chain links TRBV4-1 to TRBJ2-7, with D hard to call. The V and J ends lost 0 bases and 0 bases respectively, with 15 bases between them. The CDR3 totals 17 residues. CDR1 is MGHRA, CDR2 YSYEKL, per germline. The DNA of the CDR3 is TGCGCCAGCAGCCAAGAGGGCATAGATATAAGCTCCTACGAGCAGTACTTC. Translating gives CASSQEGIDISSYEQYF.

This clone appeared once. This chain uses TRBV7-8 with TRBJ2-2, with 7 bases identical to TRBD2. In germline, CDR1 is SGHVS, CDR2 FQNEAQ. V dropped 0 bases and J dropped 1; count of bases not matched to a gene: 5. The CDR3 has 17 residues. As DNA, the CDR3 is TGTGCCAGCAGCTTAGCGCCTGGGGGGGAGAACACCGGGGAGCTGTTTTTT. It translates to CASSLAPGGENTGELFF.

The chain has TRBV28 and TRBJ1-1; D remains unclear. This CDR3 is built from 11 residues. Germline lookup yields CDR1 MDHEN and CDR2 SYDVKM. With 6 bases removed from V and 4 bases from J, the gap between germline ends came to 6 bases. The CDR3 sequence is CASSPLTEAFF. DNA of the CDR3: TGTGCCAGCAGCCCCCTCACTGAAGCTTTCTTT.

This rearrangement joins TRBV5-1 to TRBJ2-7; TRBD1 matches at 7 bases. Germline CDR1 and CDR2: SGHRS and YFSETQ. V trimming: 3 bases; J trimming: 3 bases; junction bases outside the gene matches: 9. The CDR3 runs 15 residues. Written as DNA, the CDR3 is TGCGCCAGCAGCTACGGGACAGCGAAGTTCTACGAGCAGTACTTC. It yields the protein CASSYGTAKFYEQYF.

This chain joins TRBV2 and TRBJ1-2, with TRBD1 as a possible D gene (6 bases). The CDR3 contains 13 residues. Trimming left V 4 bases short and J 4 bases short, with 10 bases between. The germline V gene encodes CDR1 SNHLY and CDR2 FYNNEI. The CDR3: CASSVQGGYGYTF. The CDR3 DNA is TGTGCCAGCAGTGTACAAGGGGGCTATGGCTACACCTTC. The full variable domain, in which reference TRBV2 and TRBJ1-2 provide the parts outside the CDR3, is EPEVTQTPSHQVTQMGQEVILRCVPISNHLYFYWYRQILGQKVEFLVSFYNNEISEKSEIFDDQFSVERPDGSNFTLKIRSTKLEDSAMYFCASSVQGGYGYTFGSGTRLTVV.

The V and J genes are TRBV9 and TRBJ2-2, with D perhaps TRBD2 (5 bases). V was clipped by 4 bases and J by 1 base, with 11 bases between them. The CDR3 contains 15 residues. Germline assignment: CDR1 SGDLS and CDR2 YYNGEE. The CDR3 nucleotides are TGTGCCAGCAGCTCAGGACTGAAGAACACCGGGGAGCTGTTTTTT. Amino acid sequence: CASSSGLKNTGELFF.

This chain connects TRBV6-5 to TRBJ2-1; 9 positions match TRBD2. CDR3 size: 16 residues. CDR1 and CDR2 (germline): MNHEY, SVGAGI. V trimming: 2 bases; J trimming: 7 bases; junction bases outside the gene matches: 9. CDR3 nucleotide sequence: TGTGCCAGCAGTTACGACGGCGGGGGGGCCGTTAATGAGCAGTTCTTC. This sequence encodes CASSYDGGGAVNEQFF.

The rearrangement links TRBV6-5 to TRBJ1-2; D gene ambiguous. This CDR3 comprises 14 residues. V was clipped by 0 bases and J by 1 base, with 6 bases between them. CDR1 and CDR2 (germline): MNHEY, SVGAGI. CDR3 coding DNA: TGTGCCAGCAGTTACTCTTCCAGTAACTATGGCTACACCTTC. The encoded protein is CASSYSSSNYGYTF.

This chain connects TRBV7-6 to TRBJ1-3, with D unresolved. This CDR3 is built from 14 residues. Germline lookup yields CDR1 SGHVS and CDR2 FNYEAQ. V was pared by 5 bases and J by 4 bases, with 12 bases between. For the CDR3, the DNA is TGTGCCAGCAGCCCCGTCAATGCGGGAAACACCATATATTTT. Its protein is CASSPVNAGNTIYF.

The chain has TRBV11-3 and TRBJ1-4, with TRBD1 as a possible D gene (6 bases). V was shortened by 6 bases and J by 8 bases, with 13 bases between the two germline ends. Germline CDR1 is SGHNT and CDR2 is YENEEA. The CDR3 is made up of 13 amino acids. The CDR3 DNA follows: TGTGCCAGCAGTACCGGACAGCGGGAAAAACTGTTTTTT. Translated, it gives CASSTGQREKLFF.

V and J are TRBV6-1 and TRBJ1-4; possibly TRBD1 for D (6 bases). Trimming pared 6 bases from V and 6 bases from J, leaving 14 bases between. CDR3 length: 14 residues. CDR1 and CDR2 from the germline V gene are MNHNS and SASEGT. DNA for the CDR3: TGTGCCAGCAGCATCGCCCCAGGGGATGAAAAACTGTTTTTT. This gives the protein CASSIAPGDEKLFF.

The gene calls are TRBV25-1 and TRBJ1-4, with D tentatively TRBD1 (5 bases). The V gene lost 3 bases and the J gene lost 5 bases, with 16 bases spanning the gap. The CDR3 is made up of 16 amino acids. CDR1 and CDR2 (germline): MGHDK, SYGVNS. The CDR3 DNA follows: TGTGCCAGCAGTGAGTTCTCGGGGACTCCGAATGAAAAACTGTTTTTT. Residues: CASSEFSGTPNEKLFF. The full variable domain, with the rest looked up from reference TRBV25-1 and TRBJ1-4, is EADIYQTPRYLVIGTGKKITLECSQTMGHDKMYWYQQDPGMELHLIHYSYGVNSTEKGDLSSESTVSRIRTEHFPLTLESARPSHTSQYLCASSEFSGTPNEKLFFGSGTQLSVL.

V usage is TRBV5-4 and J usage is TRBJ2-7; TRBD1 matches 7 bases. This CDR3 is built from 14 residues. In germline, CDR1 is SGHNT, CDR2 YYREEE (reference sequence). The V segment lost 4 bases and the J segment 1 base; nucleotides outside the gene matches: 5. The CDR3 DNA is TGTGCCAGCAGCCCCAGGGGGAATTCCTACGAGCAGTACTTC. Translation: CASSPRGNSYEQYF.

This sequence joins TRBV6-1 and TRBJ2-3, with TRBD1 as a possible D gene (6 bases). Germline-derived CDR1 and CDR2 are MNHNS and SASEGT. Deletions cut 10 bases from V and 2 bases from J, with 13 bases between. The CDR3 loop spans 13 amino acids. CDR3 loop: CAIGAGATDTQYF. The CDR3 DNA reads TGTGCCATCGGGGCAGGGGCCACAGATACGCAGTATTTT.